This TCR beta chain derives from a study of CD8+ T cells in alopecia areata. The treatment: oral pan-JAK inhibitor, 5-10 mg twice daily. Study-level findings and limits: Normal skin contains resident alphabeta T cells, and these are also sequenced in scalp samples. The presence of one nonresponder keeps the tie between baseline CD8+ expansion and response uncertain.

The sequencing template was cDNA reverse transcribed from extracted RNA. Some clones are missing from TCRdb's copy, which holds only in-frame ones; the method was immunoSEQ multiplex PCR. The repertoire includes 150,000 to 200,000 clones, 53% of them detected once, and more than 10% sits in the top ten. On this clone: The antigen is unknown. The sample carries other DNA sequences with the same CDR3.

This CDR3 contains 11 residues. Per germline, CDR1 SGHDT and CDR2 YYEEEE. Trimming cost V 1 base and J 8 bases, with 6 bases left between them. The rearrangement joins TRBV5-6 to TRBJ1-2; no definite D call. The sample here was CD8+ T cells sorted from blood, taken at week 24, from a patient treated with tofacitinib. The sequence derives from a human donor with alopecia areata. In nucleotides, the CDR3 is TGTGCCAGCAGCTTGTCACGGGGCTACACCTTC. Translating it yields CASSLSRGYTF. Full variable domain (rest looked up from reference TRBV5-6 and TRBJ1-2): DAGVTQSPTHLIKTRGQQVTLRCSPKSGHDTVSWYQQALGQGPQFIFQYYEEEERQRGNFPDRFSGHQFPNYSSELNVNALLLGDSALYLCASSLSRGYTFGSGTRLTVV.